The T cell receptor beta chain described here comes from a study of blood T cell repertoires in COVID-19. Study overall: Symptom resolution, clearance, or two negative PCRs marked the recovered donors of Cohort 3. PBMCs, B-cell-depleted T cells, or T cells provided the cDNA or gDNA that made up the material.

The CDR3 has 18 amino acids. Germline CDR1 and CDR2: SGHRS and YFSETQ. Unmatched junction bases numbered 10, after V lost 3 bases and J lost 7 bases. Participants, about 18 to 100 years old, spanned fewer than 30 US areas. Researchers sorted participants into cohorts using their self-reported clinical history. The method was immunoSEQ multiplex PCR; TCRdb's version includes in-frame clones alone and lacks a portion of them. The sample holds over 110,000 clones, nearly 85% seen once. J is TRBJ2-1 and V is TRBV5-1; 16 bases match TRBD2. The TCR comes from a man aged 50 to 60 in a cohort exposed to, infected with or recovered from COVID-19 (not recorded which). Sequenced sample: PBMCs or T cells enriched from blood (not recorded which). CDR3 in DNA: TGCGCCAGCAGCTCCGGGACAGGGACTAGCGGGAGGGGAAATGAGCAGTTCTTC. Translated, it gives CASSSGTGTSGRGNEQFF. Looking up the rest from reference TRBV5-1 and TRBJ2-1 gives the full variable domain: KAGVTQTPRYLIKTRGQQVTLSCSPISGHRSVSWYQQTPGQGLQFLFEYFSETQRNKGNFPGRFSGRQFSNSRSEMNVSTLELGDSALYLCASSSGTGTSGRGNEQFFGPGTRLTVL.